A single sample is the source of the 24 T cell receptor beta chains below, sequenced in a study of control samples from healthy donors and cancer patients. TCRdb keeps only in-frame clones here, not all; method: immunoSEQ multiplex PCR. The table records around 68,000 clones, approximately 80% of them present only once. The sample comprised PBMCs. The source of these receptors is a woman in her fifties or sixties with lung cancer.

The J gene is TRBJ2-3, the V gene TRBV28, with TRBD2 identical over 9 bases. Germline assignment: CDR1 MDHEN and CDR2 SYDVKM. The CDR3 contains 14 residues. Unmatched junction bases numbered 6, after V lost 5 bases and J lost 6 bases. The CDR3 is CASSPGLAGDTQYF. DNA of the CDR3: TGTGCCAGCAGTCCGGGACTAGCTGGGGATACGCAGTATTTT. Looking up the rest from reference TRBV28 and TRBJ2-3 gives the full variable domain: DVKVTQSSRYLVKRTGEKVFLECVQDMDHENMFWYRQDPGLGLRLIYFSYDVKMKEKGDIPEGYSVSREKKERFSLILESASTNQTSMYLCASSPGLAGDTQYFGPGTRLTVL.

The chain is built from TRBV11-2 and TRBJ2-1; D call uncertain. From germline, CDR1 is SGHAT and CDR2 FQNNGV. V was trimmed by 5 bases and J by 5 bases, leaving 10 bases between them. The CDR3 runs 13 residues. CDR3 residues: CASSTKRDNEQFF. The CDR3 coding sequence is TGTGCCAGCAGCACAAAGAGAGACAATGAGCAGTTCTTC.

V gene TRBV6-2 or TRBV6-3 combines with J gene TRBJ1-6; D is uncertain. The ends were cut back, 5 bases at V and 5 bases at J, with 13 bases in the middle. The CDR3 is made up of 15 amino acids. CDR1 MNHEY and CDR2 SVGEGT come from the germline V gene. Here the CDR3 DNA reads TGTGCCAGCAGTACACGACGGATGGATAATTCACCCCTCCACTTT. Amino acids: CASSTRRMDNSPLHF.

V and J are TRBV6-1 and TRBJ1-1; no reliable D call. This CDR3 has 17 residues. Germline V lookup: CDR1 MNHNS, CDR2 SASEGT. V shed 4 bases and J shed 0 bases, with 18 bases lying between them. As DNA, the CDR3 is TGTGCCAGCAGTGTGCATACGGGTTACACATTGAACACTGAAGCTTTCTTT. The encoded protein is CASSVHTGYTLNTEAFF.

The chain links TRBV11-1 to TRBJ1-1, with D hard to call. CDR3 size: 15 residues. V shed 4 bases and J shed 3 bases, with 15 bases lying between them. Germline assignment: CDR1 SGHAT and CDR2 FQDESV (reference sequence). This CDR3 reads CASSSRTLWDTEAFF. The CDR3 DNA follows: TGTGCCAGCAGCTCTAGGACCCTATGGGACACTGAAGCTTTCTTT.

V gene TRBV7-8 combines with J gene TRBJ1-5, with D perhaps TRBD1 (6 bases). V gave up 5 bases and J gave up 0 bases, with 17 bases separating them. Germline-derived CDR1 and CDR2 are SGHVS and FQNEAQ. This CDR3 is built from 17 residues. CDR3 loop: CASSPTGYGDSNQPQHF. The DNA for the CDR3 is TGTGCCAGCAGCCCAACAGGGTATGGAGATAGCAATCAGCCCCAGCATTTT.

This chain uses TRBV10-3 with TRBJ1-5, with D perhaps matching TRBD1 (5 bases). V lost 8 bases to trimming and J lost 7 bases, with 12 bases between them. The CDR3 contains 12 residues. CDR1 and CDR2 from the germline V gene are ENHRY and SYGVKD. The CDR3 reads CAIGGGSQPQHF. CDR3 nucleotides: TGTGCCATCGGGGGGGGTAGCCAGCCCCAGCATTTT.

The chain links TRBV6-1 to TRBJ1-2, with D maybe TRBD1 (6 bases). Trimming cost V 3 bases and J 6 bases, with 14 bases left between them. This CDR3 region has 14 residues. Germline loops: CDR1 MNHNS, CDR2 SASEGT. CDR3 loop: CASSDSGAANGYTF. The CDR3 nucleotides are TGTGCCAGCAGTGATTCAGGGGCAGCGAATGGCTACACCTTC.

This rearrangement joins TRBV5-1 to TRBJ1-3, with 7 bases matching TRBD1. Germline values: CDR1 SGHRS, CDR2 YFSETQ. This CDR3 has 15 amino acids. V was pared by 0 bases and J by 3 bases, with 3 bases of the junction left unmatched. The CDR3 nucleotides are TGCGCCAGCAGCTTGGCCGGGACAGATGGAAACACCATATATTTT. As protein: CASSLAGTDGNTIYF.

This clone was picked up one time. The chain uses TRBV12-3 or TRBV12-4 and TRBJ2-7; the D is unclear. This CDR3 has 12 residues. V was trimmed by 6 bases and J by 0 bases, leaving 6 bases between them. The CDR3 loop reads CASSRSSYEQYF. The CDR3 DNA is TGTGCCAGCAGCCGTAGCTCCTACGAGCAGTACTTC.

Only one count was recorded for this clone. This chain joins TRBV28 and TRBJ1-3; no reliable D call. Trimming stripped 2 bases from V and 4 bases from J, with 6 bases between. Germline values: CDR1 MDHEN, CDR2 SYDVKM. The CDR3 consists of 13 residues. The CDR3 region has the DNA TGTGCCAGCAGTTTAAATTTCGGAAACACCATATATTTT. Translated, it gives CASSLNFGNTIYF.

This rearrangement joins TRBV6-5 to TRBJ2-1; 9 nucleotides agree with TRBD1. Germline V lookup: CDR1 MNHEY, CDR2 SVGAGI. V gave up 5 bases and J gave up 16 bases; unmatched junction bases: 12. The CDR3 length is 13 residues. CDR3 sequence: CASSKGARDREFF. Here the CDR3 DNA reads TGTGCCAGCAGTAAGGGGGCCCGGGACAGGGAATTCTTC.

The V and J genes are TRBV5-1 and TRBJ1-1; D unclear. The germline V gene has CDR1 SGHRS and CDR2 YFSETQ. The length of the CDR3 is 15 residues. The V end was cut by 0 bases, the J end by 4 bases, with 13 bases between. The CDR3 sequence: CASSLEVRQLTEAFF. CDR3 DNA sequence: TGCGCCAGCAGCTTGGAAGTCAGACAACTCACTGAAGCTTTCTTT.

The V gene is TRBV5-1, the J gene TRBJ1-6; D gene uncertain. There are 17 residues in the CDR3. The germline CDR1 and CDR2 sequences are SGHRS and YFSETQ. V was cut by 0 bases and J by 0 bases, with 10 bases left in between. The CDR3 loop is CASSLELAGSYNSPLHF. The CDR3 DNA reads TGCGCCAGCAGCTTGGAATTAGCAGGCTCCTATAATTCACCCCTCCACTTT.

This chain uses TRBV29-1 with TRBJ1-2, with TRBD1 matching 8 bases. Trimming cost V 6 bases and J 4 bases; bases outside gene matches: 7. There are 13 residues in the CDR3. The V gene's germline CDR1 is SQVTM and CDR2 ANQGSEA. As DNA, the CDR3 is TGCAGCGTCTCGACAGGGGAGGTCTATGGCTACACCTTC. The encoded protein is CSVSTGEVYGYTF.

This clone was detected once. This chain uses TRBV4-2 with TRBJ2-1, with D possibly called TRBD1 or TRBD2 (6 bases each). This CDR3 has 15 residues. V shed 1 base and J shed 8 bases, with 15 bases lying between them. Looked up from germline, CDR1 is LGHNA and CDR2 is YNFKEQ. The CDR3 DNA is TGTGCCAGCAGCCAAGCGGGGGCCGTCTTCTATGAGCAGTTCTTC. Amino acid sequence: CASSQAGAVFYEQFF.

The chain carries TRBV30 and TRBJ1-5, with D hard to call. Trimming stripped 3 bases from V and 4 bases from J, with 13 bases between. The germline V gene encodes CDR1 GTSNPN and CDR2 SVGIG (reference sequence). The CDR3 loop spans 14 amino acids. The CDR3 loop reads CAWSHRTGNQPQHF. CDR3 coding DNA: TGTGCCTGGAGCCATCGGACGGGAAATCAGCCCCAGCATTTT.

CDR3 protein: CASSLYRPQETQYF. In DNA, the CDR3 is TGTGCCAGCAGCTTATACAGGCCCCAAGAGACCCAGTACTTC. The chain employs TRBV7-2 and TRBJ2-5, with D tentatively TRBD1 (5 bases). Germline CDR1 reads SGHTA; CDR2 reads FQGNSA. The CDR3 is 14 residues long. Trimming stripped 2 bases from V and 1 base from J, with 8 bases between.

The chain joins TRBV5-1 to TRBJ1-2; D not certain. This CDR3 contains 14 residues. Germline assignment: CDR1 SGHRS and CDR2 YFSETQ. V gave up 4 bases and J gave up 4 bases, with 14 bases separating them. In DNA form, the CDR3 reads TGCGCCAGCAGCCCAGGCGCTAACCTCTATGGCTACACCTTC. Its protein is CASSPGANLYGYTF.

The rearrangement joins TRBV7-2 to TRBJ1-5; possible D gene TRBD1, 5 bases. Trimming cost V 7 bases and J 6 bases, with 19 bases left between them. Germline loops: CDR1 SGHTA, CDR2 FQGNSA. The length of the CDR3 is 15 residues. The CDR3 coding sequence is TGTGCCAGCACTACCTGGGGGGGTCGGGGTCAGCCCCAGCATTTT. It translates to CASTTWGGRGQPQHF.

As to this clone: A read error may produce the germline difference seen at one junction end. V is TRBV4-1 and J is TRBJ1-1; unclear D gene. The V gene's germline CDR1 is MGHRA and CDR2 YSYEKL. The CDR3 covers 16 residues. CDR3: CAGSQDLPRLNTEAFF. DNA of the CDR3: TGCGCCGGCAGCCAAGACCTACCCCGTTTGAACACTGAAGCTTTCTTT.

Here the CDR3 reads CASRSTRDGSDTQYF. The CDR3 coding sequence is TGTGCCAGCAGGTCAACTCGGGACGGATCAGATACGCAGTATTTT. The J gene is TRBJ2-3, the V gene TRBV28; D could derive from TRBD1 or TRBD2 (5 bases each). V gave up 6 bases and J gave up 4 bases, with 17 bases separating them. Germline lookup yields CDR1 MDHEN and CDR2 SYDVKM. CDR3 length: 15 amino acids.

The chain uses TRBV5-6 and TRBJ2-6; D gene uncertain. V was clipped by 9 bases and J by 0 bases, with 10 bases between them. CDR1 and CDR2 (germline): SGHDT, YYEEEE. This CDR3 is built from 14 residues. The CDR3 spells CATKMGSGANVLTF. Written as DNA, the CDR3 is TGTGCCACCAAAATGGGCTCTGGGGCCAACGTCCTGACTTTC.

This clone was detected only once. The chain links TRBV7-6 to TRBJ1-1; no reliable D call. Germline V CDR1 and CDR2: SGHVS, FNYEAQ. V lost 1 base to trimming and J lost 2 bases, with 5 bases between them. The CDR3 covers 13 residues. The CDR3 DNA reads TGTGCCAGCAGCTTAGTTGGTAACACTGAAGCTTTCTTT. Its protein is CASSLVGNTEAFF.